Listed below are T cell receptor beta chains from one sample, sequenced in a study of control samples from healthy donors and cancer patients. Sequenced by immunoSEQ multiplex PCR; TCRdb stores in-frame clones only, minus some. Found here are some 74,000 clones, about 94% of them singletons; the top ten hold 2.8%. Sequences were obtained from blood. Source of these receptors: a woman younger than 45 in good health. Each CDR3 is given with its conserved first and last residue. The D gene is left open where the match is weak. Expanded clones get a size class; other rows say once, few or many, or leave the size out.

TRBV9	TRBJ1-1	.	once	TGTGCCAGCAGCGTAGTAGAGGATGTGAACACTGAAGCTTTCTTT	CASSVVEDVNTEAFF
TRBV6-5	TRBJ1-2	.	.	TGTGCCAGCAGCCCCTCTGACGGAAATGGCTACACCTTC	CASSPSDGNGYTF
TRBV6-5	TRBJ1-5	TRBD1	.	TGTGCCAGCAGACCACAGGGGGGGCCAGGGAGAGAGCATTTT	CASRPQGGPGREHF
TRBV5-8	TRBJ1-4	.	.	TGTGCCAGCTTATGGGCAGGGGATGAAAAACTGTTTTTT	CASLWAGDEKLFF
TRBV9	TRBJ1-3	TRBD1	once	TGTGCCAGCAGCTTAGACAGGGACGGAAACACCATATATTTT	CASSLDRDGNTIYF
TRBV6-6	TRBJ2-5	.	.	TGTGCCAGCTGTTTCCGCGAACGACAAGAGACCCAGTACTTC	CASCFRERQETQYF
TRBV2	TRBJ2-7	TRBD1	.	TGTGCCAGCAGTGATGACAGGGGAGGCCACGAGCAGTACTTC	CASSDDRGGHEQYF
TRBV6-5	TRBJ2-1	.	.	TGTGCCACACAGGTGTTGGGCAATGAGCAGTTCTTC	CATQVLGNEQFF
TRBV29-1	TRBJ1-1	TRBD1	.	TGCAGCGTCCGACAGGGTTTCCGGAACACTGAAGCTTTCTTT	CSVRQGFRNTEAFF
TRBV3-1/TRBV3-2	TRBJ1-5	TRBD1	.	TGTGCCAGCAGCCATCAGGGGGGGGATCAGCCCCAGCATTTT	CASSHQGGDQPQHF
TRBV7-8	TRBJ1-4	.	few	TGTGCCAGCAGCTTAGTTACAGGCCTAGGTGAAAAACTGTTTTTT	CASSLVTGLGEKLFF
TRBV5-6	TRBJ2-1	.	.	TGTGCCAGCAGCTTGTTAAATGAGCAGTTCTTC	CASSLLNEQFF
TRBV7-3	TRBJ2-1	.	.	TGTGCCAGCGGCGCAACGTTAAACAATGAGCAGTTCTTC	CASGATLNNEQFF
TRBV6-6	TRBJ2-2	.	.	TGTGCCACCACGGGGGTTGGGGAGCTGTTTTTT	CATTGVGELFF
TRBV2	TRBJ1-1	.	.	TGTGCCAGCAATATACAGGGAGGGGTGGGAACTGAAGCTTTCTTT	CASNIQGGVGTEAFF
TRBV7-2	TRBJ1-5	.	.	TGTGCCAGCAGCTCTCGCGGGGATCAGCCCCAGCATTTT	CASSSRGDQPQHF
TRBV15	TRBJ1-1	TRBD1	.	TGTGCCACCAGCAGAGCCCCAAGGGGGCCAAACACTGAAGCTTTCTTT	CATSRAPRGPNTEAFF
TRBV24-1	TRBJ1-2	TRBD1	.	TGTGCCACCAGTCAACCGGACAGGGGCTATGGCTACACCTTC	CATSQPDRGYGYTF
TRBV6-5	TRBJ1-4	.	.	TGTGCCAGCAGTCGCACCGGGACATCTAATGAAAAACTGTTTTTT	CASSRTGTSNEKLFF
TRBV28	TRBJ1-1	.	.	TGTGCCAGCAGGGCAGTCCTGAACACTGAAGCTTTCTTT	CASRAVLNTEAFF
TRBV10-3	TRBJ1-5	.	.	TGTGCCATCAGTGATGAGGGTTTAGGCAATCAGCCCCAGCATTTT	CAISDEGLGNQPQHF
TRBV30	TRBJ1-2	.	.	TGTGCCTGGAGTGTAAAGAGATTGGTTGGCTATGGCTACACCTTC	CAWSVKRLVGYGYTF
TRBV7-8	TRBJ1-6	.	.	TGTGCCAGCAGCTCTCCCGGGACTCCAAAAATTCACCCCTCGGGGGTATCACCCCTCCACTTT	CASSSPGTPKIHPSGVSPLHF
TRBV6-6	TRBJ2-1	.	.	TGTGCCAGCAGTTTCGTGACAGGCGGCAATGAGCAGTTCTTC	CASSFVTGGNEQFF
TRBV11-1	TRBJ1-2	.	once	TGTGCCAGCAGCCCCCGGCAGAGCTATGGCTACACCTTC	CASSPRQSYGYTF
TRBV6-1	TRBJ1-1	.	.	TGTGCCAGCAGAGAACTACAGGTCCGGGGCAACACTGAAGCTTTCTTT	CASRELQVRGNTEAFF
TRBV4-1	TRBJ1-3	.	.	TGCGCCAGCAGCCAAGGGCCCGGAAACACCATATATTTT	CASSQGPGNTIYF
TRBV7-3	TRBJ1-1	.	.	TGTGCCAGCAGCCCGTCTTCCTCTCTTCCGGCAGCTTTCTTT	CASSPSSSLPAAFF
TRBV5-1	TRBJ2-6	.	.	TGCGCCAGCAGCTTGATCGATTCTGGGGCCAACGTCCTGACTTTC	CASSLIDSGANVLTF
TRBV5-5	TRBJ2-1	.	.	TGTGCCAGCCGGAAATTGGGTGGTGGGGGGGCCAGGAATGAGCAGTTCTTC	CASRKLGGGGARNEQFF
TRBV6-5	TRBJ1-3	.	.	TGTGCCAGCACACAGGGAAACACCATATATTTT	CASTQGNTIYF
TRBV7-2	TRBJ1-3	.	once	TGTGCCAGCAGCTTAAGGGGAAGCTCTGGAAACACCATATATTTT	CASSLRGSSGNTIYF
TRBV6-5	TRBJ1-4	.	.	TGTGCCAGCAGTTACTCTTACCTAGGTGAAAAACTGTTTTTT	CASSYSYLGEKLFF
TRBV6-5	TRBJ2-1	.	.	TGTGCCAGCACGTACTCAGCGGCCAGCTCCTACAATGAGCAGTTCTTC	CASTYSAASSYNEQFF
TRBV7-2	TRBJ2-2	TRBD1	.	TGTGCCAGCAGCCCCGACAGGGTCACCGGGGAGCTGTTTTTT	CASSPDRVTGELFF
TRBV6-1	TRBJ1-1	.	.	TGTGCCAGCAGTGAAACAGGGTACACTGAAGCTTTCTTT	CASSETGYTEAFF
TRBV5-4	TRBJ2-5	TRBD1	.	TGTGCCAGCAGCTCACAGGGGGCTTGGGAGACCCAGTACTTC	CASSSQGAWETQYF
TRBV3-1/TRBV3-2	TRBJ2-1	.	few	TGTGCCAGCAGCGCTAGGAGCGGTGAGCAGTTCTTC	CASSARSGEQFF
TRBV29-1	TRBJ1-2	.	.	TGCAGCGTTGCGGTGGCAGGCTATGGCTACACCTTC	CSVAVAGYGYTF
TRBV24-1	TRBJ1-5	.	.	TGTGCCACCAGTGCCGCGGCAGGGGACAATCAGCCCCAGCATTTT	CATSAAAGDNQPQHF
TRBV4-1	TRBJ1-5	.	.	TGCGCCAGCAGCCAAGGAGAGAGAAGCAATCAGCCCCAGCATTTT	CASSQGERSNQPQHF